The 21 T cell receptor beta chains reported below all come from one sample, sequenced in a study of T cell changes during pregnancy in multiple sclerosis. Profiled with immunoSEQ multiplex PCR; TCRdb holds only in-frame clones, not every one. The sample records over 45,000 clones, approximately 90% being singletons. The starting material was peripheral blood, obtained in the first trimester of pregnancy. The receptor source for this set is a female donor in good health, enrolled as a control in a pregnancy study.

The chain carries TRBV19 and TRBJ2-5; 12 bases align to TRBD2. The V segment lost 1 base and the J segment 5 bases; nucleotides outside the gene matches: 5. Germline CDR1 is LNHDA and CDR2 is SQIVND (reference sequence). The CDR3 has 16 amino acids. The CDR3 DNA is TGTGCCAGTAGTATAGTTCCCCTAGCGGGAGGGGAGACCCAGTACTTC. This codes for CASSIVPLAGGETQYF.

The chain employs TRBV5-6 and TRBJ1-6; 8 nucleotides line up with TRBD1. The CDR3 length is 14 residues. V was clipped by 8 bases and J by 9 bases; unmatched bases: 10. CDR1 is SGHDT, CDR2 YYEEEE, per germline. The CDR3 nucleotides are TGTGCCAGTTCAGGGGGCCCGCGGAGTTCACCCCTCCACTTT. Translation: CASSGGPRSSPLHF.

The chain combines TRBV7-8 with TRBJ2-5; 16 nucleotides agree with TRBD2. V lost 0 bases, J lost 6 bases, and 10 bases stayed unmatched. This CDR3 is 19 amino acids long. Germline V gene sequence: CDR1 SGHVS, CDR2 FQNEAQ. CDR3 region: CASSLAVRGLAGGPQTQYF. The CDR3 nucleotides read TGTGCCAGCAGCTTAGCGGTTAGGGGACTAGCGGGAGGGCCGCAGACCCAGTACTTC.

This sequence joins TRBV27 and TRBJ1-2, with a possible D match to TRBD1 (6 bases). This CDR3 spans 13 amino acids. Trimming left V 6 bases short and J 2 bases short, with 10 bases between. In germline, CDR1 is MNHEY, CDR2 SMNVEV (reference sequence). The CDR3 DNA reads TGTGCCAGCAGCATGAGGGGGAACTATGGCTACACCTTC. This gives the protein CASSMRGNYGYTF.

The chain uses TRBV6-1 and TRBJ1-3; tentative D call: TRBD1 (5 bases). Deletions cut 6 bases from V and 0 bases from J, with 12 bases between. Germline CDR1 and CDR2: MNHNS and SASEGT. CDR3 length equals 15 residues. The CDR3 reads CASSPQGHSGNTIYF. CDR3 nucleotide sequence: TGTGCCAGCAGCCCTCAGGGCCACTCTGGAAACACCATATATTTT.

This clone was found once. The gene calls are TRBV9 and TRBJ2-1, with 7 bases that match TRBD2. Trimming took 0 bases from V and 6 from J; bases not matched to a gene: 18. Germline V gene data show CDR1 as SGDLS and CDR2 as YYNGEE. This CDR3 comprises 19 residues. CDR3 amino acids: CASSVEDPTSTRSPNEQFF. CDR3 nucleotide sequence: TGTGCCAGCAGCGTAGAAGATCCGACTAGCACCCGATCACCCAATGAGCAGTTCTTC. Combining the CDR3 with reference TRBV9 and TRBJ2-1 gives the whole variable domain DSGVTQTPKHLITATGQRVTLRCSPRSGDLSVYWYQQSLDQGLQFLIQYYNGEERAKGNILERFSAQQFPDLHSELNLSSLELGDSALYFCASSVEDPTSTRSPNEQFFGPGTRLTVL.

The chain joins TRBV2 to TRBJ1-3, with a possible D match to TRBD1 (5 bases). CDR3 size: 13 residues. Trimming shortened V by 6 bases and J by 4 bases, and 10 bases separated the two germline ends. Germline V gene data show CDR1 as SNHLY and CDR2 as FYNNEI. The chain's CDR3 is CASRSGSGNTIYF. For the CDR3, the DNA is TGTGCCAGCAGGTCAGGGTCGGGAAACACCATATATTTT.

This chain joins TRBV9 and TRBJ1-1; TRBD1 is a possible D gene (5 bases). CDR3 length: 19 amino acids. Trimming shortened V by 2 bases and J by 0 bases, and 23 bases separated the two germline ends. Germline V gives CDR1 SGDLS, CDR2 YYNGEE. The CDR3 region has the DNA TGTGCCAGCAGCGTCCCATTCATAGGGGTAACAGTCATGAACACTGAAGCTTTCTTT. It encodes CASSVPFIGVTVMNTEAFF.

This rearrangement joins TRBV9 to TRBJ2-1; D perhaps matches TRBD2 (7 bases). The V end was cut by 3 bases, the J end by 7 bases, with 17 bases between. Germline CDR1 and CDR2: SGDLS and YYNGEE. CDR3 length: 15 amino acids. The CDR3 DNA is TGTGCCAGCAGCGCCGGTGGGGGAGGGGGAAATGAGCAGTTCTTC. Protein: CASSAGGGGGNEQFF.

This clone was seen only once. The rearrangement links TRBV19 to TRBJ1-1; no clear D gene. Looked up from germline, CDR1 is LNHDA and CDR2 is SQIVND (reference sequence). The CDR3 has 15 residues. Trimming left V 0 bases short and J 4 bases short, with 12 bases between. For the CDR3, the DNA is TGTGCCAGTAGTATAGATTTTAGTGATATCACTGAAGCTTTCTTT. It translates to CASSIDFSDITEAFF.

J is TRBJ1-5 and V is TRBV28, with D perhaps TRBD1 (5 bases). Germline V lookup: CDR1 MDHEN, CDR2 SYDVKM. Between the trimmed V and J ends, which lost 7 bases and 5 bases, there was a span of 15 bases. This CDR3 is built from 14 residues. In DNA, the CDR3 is TGTGCCAGCAACCCGGAGAAGGGGTATCAGCCCCAGCATTTT. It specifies CASNPEKGYQPQHF. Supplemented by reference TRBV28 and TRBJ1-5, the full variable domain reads DVKVTQSSRYLVKRTGEKVFLECVQDMDHENMFWYRQDPGLGLRLIYFSYDVKMKEKGDIPEGYSVSREKKERFSLILESASTNQTSMYLCASNPEKGYQPQHFGDGTRLSIL.

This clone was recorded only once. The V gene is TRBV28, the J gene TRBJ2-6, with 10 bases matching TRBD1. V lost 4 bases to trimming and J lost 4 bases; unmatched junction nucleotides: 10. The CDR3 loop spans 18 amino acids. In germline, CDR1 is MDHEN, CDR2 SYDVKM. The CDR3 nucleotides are TGTGCCAGCAGTTATACCCCGGGACAGGGGCCAGGGGCCAACGTCCTGACTTTC. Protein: CASSYTPGQGPGANVLTF.

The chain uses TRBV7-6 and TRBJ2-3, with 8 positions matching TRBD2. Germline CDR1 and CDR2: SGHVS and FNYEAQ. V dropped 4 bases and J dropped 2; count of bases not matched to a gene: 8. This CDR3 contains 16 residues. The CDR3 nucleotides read TGTGCCAGCAGCTCGACCGGGACTAGTCTCACAGATACGCAGTATTTT. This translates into CASSSTGTSLTDTQYF.

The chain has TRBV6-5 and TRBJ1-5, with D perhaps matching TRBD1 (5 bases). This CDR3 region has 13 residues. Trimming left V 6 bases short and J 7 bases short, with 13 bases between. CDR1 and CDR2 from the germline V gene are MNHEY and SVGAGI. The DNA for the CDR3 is TGTGCCAGCAGACAGGAAAAATGGCAGCCCCAGCATTTT. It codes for CASRQEKWQPQHF.

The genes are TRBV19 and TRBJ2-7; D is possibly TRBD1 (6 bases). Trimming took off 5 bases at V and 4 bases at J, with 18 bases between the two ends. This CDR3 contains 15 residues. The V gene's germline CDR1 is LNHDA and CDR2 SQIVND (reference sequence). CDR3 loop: CASSDRNRAGYEQYF. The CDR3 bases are TGTGCCAGTAGTGATCGTAACAGGGCTGGATACGAGCAGTACTTC.

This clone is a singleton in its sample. This CDR3 is CASSLSSTSAPFF. CDR3 nucleotide sequence: TGTGCCAGCAGCTTAAGCTCTACCTCCGCGCCATTCTTC. The chain carries TRBV7-3 and TRBJ2-1; D call uncertain. Trimming cost V 1 base and J 16 bases, with 17 bases left between them. Germline V gene lookup returns CDR1 SGHTA and CDR2 FQGTGA. This CDR3 is built from 13 residues.

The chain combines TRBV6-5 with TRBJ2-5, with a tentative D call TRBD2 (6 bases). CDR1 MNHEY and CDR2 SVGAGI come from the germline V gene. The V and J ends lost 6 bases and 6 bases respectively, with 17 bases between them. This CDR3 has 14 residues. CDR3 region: CASRSQEGRKTQYF. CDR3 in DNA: TGTGCCAGCAGGTCCCAGGAGGGCCGCAAGACCCAGTACTTC.

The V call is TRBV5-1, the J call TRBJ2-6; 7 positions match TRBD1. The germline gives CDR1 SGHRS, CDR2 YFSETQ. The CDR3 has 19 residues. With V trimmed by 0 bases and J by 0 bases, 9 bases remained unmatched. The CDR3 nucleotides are TGCGCCAGCAGCTTGGCGGCAGGGGGTGTATCCTCTGGGGCCAACGTCCTGACTTTC. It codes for CASSLAAGGVSSGANVLTF.

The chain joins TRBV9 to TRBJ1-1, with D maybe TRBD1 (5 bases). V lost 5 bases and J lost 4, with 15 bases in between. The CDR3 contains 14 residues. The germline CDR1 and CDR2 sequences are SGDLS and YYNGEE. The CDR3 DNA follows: TGTGCCAGCAGACCTCCAGGGTACTTCACTGAAGCTTTCTTT. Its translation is CASRPPGYFTEAFF.

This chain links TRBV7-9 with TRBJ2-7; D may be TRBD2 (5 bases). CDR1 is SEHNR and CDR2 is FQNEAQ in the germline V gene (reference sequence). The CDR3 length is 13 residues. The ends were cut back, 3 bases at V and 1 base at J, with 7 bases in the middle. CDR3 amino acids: CASSLPGSYEQYF. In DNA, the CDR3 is TGTGCCAGCAGCTTGCCGGGATCCTACGAGCAGTACTTC.

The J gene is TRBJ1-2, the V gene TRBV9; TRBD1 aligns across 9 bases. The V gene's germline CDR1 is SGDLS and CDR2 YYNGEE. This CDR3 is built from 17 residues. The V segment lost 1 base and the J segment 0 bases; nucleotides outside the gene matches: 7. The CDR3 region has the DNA TGTGCCAGCAGCGTAAGGGACAGGGTGGGGACTAACTATGGCTACACCTTC. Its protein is CASSVRDRVGTNYGYTF.